Shown below are 26 T cell receptor beta chains from a single sample sequenced in a study of radiation and T cells in renal cell carcinoma. Produced via immunoSEQ multiplex PCR; TCRdb's table is partial and in-frame only. The sample records approximately 100,000 clones, about 88% being singletons. The time point here: baseline pretreatment blood. Treatment given: 15 Gy SBRT to primary tumor, nephrectomy 4 weeks later. Sequencing was performed on blood, taken from a patient whose treatment included radiotherapy and nephrectomy. These receptors originate from a man aged 50 to 59 with renal cell carcinoma.

This clone was recorded once. The gene calls are TRBV29-1 and TRBJ2-5; D is uncertain. The CDR3 contains 10 residues. The ends were cut back, 4 bases at V and 4 bases at J, with 4 bases in the middle. CDR1 is SQVTM and CDR2 is ANQGSEA in the germline V gene. The CDR3 DNA follows: TGCAGCGTTGTGGGAGAGACCCAGTACTTC. Amino acid sequence: CSVVGETQYF. Variable domain in full (rest from reference TRBV29-1 and TRBJ2-5): SAVISQKPSRDICQRGTSLTIQCQVDSQVTMMFWYRQQPGQSLTLIATANQGSEATYESGFVIDKFPISRPNLTFSTLTVSNMSPEDSSIYLCSVVGETQYFGPGTRLLVL.

The CDR3 spells CASRRAGDAGETQYF. CDR3 DNA sequence: TGTGCCAGCAGAAGAGCCGGGGACGCCGGGGAGACCCAGTACTTC. The chain joins TRBV6-5 to TRBJ2-5; D is possibly TRBD1 or TRBD2 (5 bases each). V gave up 6 bases and J gave up 5 bases, with 19 bases separating them. The CDR3 contains 15 residues. Germline V lookup: CDR1 MNHEY, CDR2 SVGAGI.

The V and J genes are TRBV5-1 and TRBJ1-2; 9 nucleotides match TRBD1. This CDR3 contains 17 residues. CDR1 and CDR2 from the germline V gene are SGHRS and YFSETQ. Trimming at V came to 5 bases and at J to 1 base, leaving 12 bases not matched to a gene. The CDR3 DNA is TGCGCCAGCAGGTTTCTAGGACAGGGGATACTTAACTATGGCTACACCTTC. Encoded protein: CASRFLGQGILNYGYTF.

For the CDR3, the DNA is TGTGCCTGGAGGGAATCAGATACGCAGTATTTT. It codes for CAWRESDTQYF. J is TRBJ2-3 and V is TRBV30; D gene uncertain. The V end was cut by 3 bases, the J end by 4 bases, with 5 bases between. The CDR3 runs 11 residues. From germline, CDR1 is GTSNPN and CDR2 SVGIG (reference sequence).

In its sample, this clone was seen once. The V call is TRBV2, the J call TRBJ2-5; the match to TRBD1 covers 11 bases. The CDR3 extends over 13 amino acids. Germline lookup yields CDR1 SNHLY and CDR2 FYNNEI. Losses at the gene ends were 8 bases for V and 4 bases for J; bases not matched to a gene: 3. CDR3 in amino acids: CASLDRGRETQYF. The CDR3 DNA reads as TGTGCCAGCTTGGACAGGGGGCGAGAGACCCAGTACTTC.

CDR3 protein: CASSWLAGRSNEQFF. CDR3 in DNA: TGTGCCAGCTCCTGGTTAGCGGGCCGCAGCAATGAGCAGTTCTTC. This chain connects TRBV18 to TRBJ2-1; 7 bases line up with TRBD2. V was pared by 6 bases and J by 6 bases, with 11 bases of the junction left unmatched. The CDR3 is 15 residues long. Germline V lookup: CDR1 KGHSH, CDR2 LQKENI.

CDR3 DNA sequence: TGTGCCAGCAGCCGCCCTCTCGCACAGGGGAACATTCAGTACTTC. Translated: CASSRPLAQGNIQYF. This chain joins TRBV27 and TRBJ2-4; 7 nucleotides line up with TRBD1. CDR1 MNHEY and CDR2 SMNVEV come from the germline V gene (reference sequence). The J segment lost 7 bases and the V segment lost 6 bases, leaving 12 bases of the junction unmatched. The CDR3 has 15 residues.

This clone came up once. The chain is built from TRBV18 and TRBJ1-5; D is uncertain. Germline-derived CDR1 and CDR2 are KGHSH and LQKENI. Trimming cost V 3 bases and J 1 base, with 4 bases left between them. The CDR3 length is 13 residues. Here the CDR3 DNA reads TGTGCCAGCTCACCTGACAGCAATCAGCCCCAGCATTTT. It specifies CASSPDSNQPQHF.

The chain couples TRBV10-1 to TRBJ1-4; no reliable D call. The CDR3 consists of 15 residues. The V and J ends lost 0 bases and 4 bases respectively, with 9 bases between them. Per the germline V gene, CDR1 is WNHNN and CDR2 is SYGVQD (reference sequence). The CDR3 region is CASSESRGFNEKLFF. The CDR3 DNA follows: TGCGCCAGCAGTGAGTCCAGAGGATTTAATGAAAAACTGTTTTTT.

Only a few counts were recorded for this clone. CDR3 sequence (DNA): TGTGCCAGCAGTGATGGACCCTTACTTCCTAACTATGGCTACACCTTC. This translates into CASSDGPLLPNYGYTF. The rearrangement joins TRBV6-1 to TRBJ1-2; D not resolved. CDR1 and CDR2 (germline): MNHNS, SASEGT. V was clipped by 3 bases and J by 0 bases, with 14 bases between them. The CDR3 is made up of 16 amino acids.

This chain connects TRBV6-1 to TRBJ2-7; D might be TRBD1 (6 bases). V was trimmed by 3 bases and J by 9 bases, leaving 15 bases between them. Germline V lookup: CDR1 MNHNS, CDR2 SASEGT. The CDR3 is made up of 13 amino acids. The CDR3 DNA is TGTGCCAGCAGTGAGTCCACAGGGAGCAGGCAGTACTTC. Protein sequence: CASSESTGSRQYF.

This clone has a handful of counts. This chain links TRBV7-9 with TRBJ1-2; D remains ambiguous. The CDR3 is made up of 13 amino acids. Germline V lookup: CDR1 SEHNR, CDR2 FQNEAQ (reference sequence). V shed 5 bases and J shed 8 bases, with 15 bases lying between them. The CDR3 sequence is CASSLNQVEGYTF. CDR3 in DNA: TGTGCCAGCAGCCTAAACCAGGTGGAGGGCTACACCTTC.

J is TRBJ2-3 and V is TRBV6-5; TRBD2 matches 11 bases. The germline V gene has CDR1 MNHEY and CDR2 SVGAGI. The CDR3 spans 15 residues. Germline trimming cut 6 bases from V and 3 bases from J; bases unmatched to any gene: 5. CDR3: CASRRASGRTDTQYF. The CDR3, as DNA: TGTGCCAGCAGAAGGGCTAGCGGGAGGACAGATACGCAGTATTTT.

The CDR3 loop reads CASSLTRVYEQYF. The DNA for the CDR3 is TGTGCCAGCAGTTTAACCAGGGTCTACGAGCAGTACTTC. The genes are TRBV28 and TRBJ2-7, with a tentative D call TRBD1 (5 bases). The V gene lost 2 bases and the J gene lost 3 bases, with 8 bases spanning the gap. CDR1 MDHEN and CDR2 SYDVKM come from the germline V gene. CDR3 size: 13 residues.

The CDR3 spells CASSQLVPQGTDTQYF. The CDR3 nucleotides read TGCGCCAGCAGCCAATTAGTCCCCCAGGGCACAGATACGCAGTATTTT. The rearrangement uses TRBV4-1 and TRBJ2-3; D is uncertain. This CDR3 has 16 amino acids. Germline CDR1 reads MGHRA; CDR2 reads YSYEKL. The ends were cut back, 2 bases at V and 1 base at J, with 13 bases in the middle.

This chain links TRBV6-5 with TRBJ2-2; D tentatively fits TRBD1 or TRBD2 (5 bases each). This CDR3 comprises 14 residues. V lost 2 bases, J lost 6 bases, and 10 bases lay in between. Per the germline V gene, CDR1 is MNHEY and CDR2 is SVGAGI. In DNA form, the CDR3 reads TGTGCCAGCAGTTACGGGGGAGACGCCGGGGAGCTGTTTTTT. It is translated as CASSYGGDAGELFF.

The chain combines TRBV5-1 with TRBJ2-4; no definite D call. Germline loops: CDR1 SGHRS, CDR2 YFSETQ. Trimming pared 0 bases from V and 0 bases from J, leaving 10 bases between. The length of the CDR3 is 16 residues. The chain's CDR3 is CASSLDAVRAKNIQYF. CDR3 bases: TGCGCCAGCAGCTTGGATGCGGTGCGAGCCAAAAACATTCAGTACTTC.

CDR3 loop: CASTPGTGKDTQYF. The CDR3 DNA reads TGTGCCAGCACCCCAGGGACAGGGAAAGATACGCAGTATTTT. The chain carries TRBV4-2 and TRBJ2-3; TRBD1 matches 9 bases. The V gene's germline CDR1 is LGHNA and CDR2 YNFKEQ. The CDR3 runs 14 residues. After removal of 7 bases from V and 5 bases from J, the junction contained 7 bases not matched to a gene.

The chain links TRBV7-9 to TRBJ2-7, with 10 bases aligning to TRBD2. This CDR3 is built from 13 residues. The ends lost 6 bases at V and 5 bases at J; junction bases unmatched: 4. Germline V lookup: CDR1 SEHNR, CDR2 FQNEAQ (reference sequence). CDR3 residues: CASSLAGDHEQYF. The CDR3 coding sequence is TGTGCCAGCAGTCTAGCGGGAGATCACGAGCAGTACTTC.

The chain has TRBV4-1 and TRBJ2-6; D is unresolved. This CDR3 is built from 17 residues. The V gene's germline CDR1 is MGHRA and CDR2 YSYEKL. V lost 0 bases and J 1 base, leaving 10 bases between the germline ends. DNA for the CDR3: TGCGCCAGCAGCCAAGATATGAGTCTTTCTGGGGCCAACGTCCTGACTTTC. Amino acids: CASSQDMSLSGANVLTF.

The chain combines TRBV7-2 with TRBJ2-5; the D gene is possibly TRBD1 (6 bases). This CDR3 contains 14 residues. Between the trimmed V and J ends, which lost 0 bases and 4 bases, there was a span of 9 bases. Germline V lookup: CDR1 SGHTA, CDR2 FQGNSA. As DNA, the CDR3 is TGTGCCAGCAGCTTAGCCTACAGGGTAGAGACCCAGTACTTC. Protein: CASSLAYRVETQYF. The variable domain in full, completed from reference TRBV7-2 and TRBJ2-5, reads GAGVSQSPSNKVTEKGKDVELRCDPISGHTALYWYRQSLGQGLEFLIYFQGNSAPDKSGLPSDRFSAERTGGSVSTLTIQRTQQEDSAVYLCASSLAYRVETQYFGPGTRLLVL.

The genes are TRBV5-1 and TRBJ1-1, with a tentative D call TRBD1 (6 bases). V was pared by 3 bases and J by 2 bases, with 11 bases between. CDR1 SGHRS and CDR2 YFSETQ come from the germline V gene. The CDR3 has 14 residues. The CDR3 DNA reads as TGCGCCAGCAGCTCAAGGGGGGATAACACTGAAGCTTTCTTT. This translates into CASSSRGDNTEAFF.

The rearrangement joins TRBV5-1 to TRBJ1-2; 12 positions agree with TRBD1. This CDR3 has 16 residues. Losses at the gene ends were 4 bases for V and 3 bases for J; bases not matched to a gene: 7. The germline CDR1 and CDR2 sequences are SGHRS and YFSETQ. CDR3 sequence: CASSTGQGATDYGYTF. As DNA, the CDR3 is TGCGCCAGCAGCACGGGACAGGGGGCTACGGACTATGGCTACACCTTC.

As regards this clone: This same CDR3 is encoded by further DNA sequences in the sample. The rearrangement uses TRBV9 and TRBJ2-7, with 7 bases matching TRBD1. This CDR3 contains 16 residues. Trimming removed 4 bases from V and 5 bases from J; junction bases left unmatched: 15. Germline assignment: CDR1 SGDLS and CDR2 YYNGEE. CDR3 bases: TGTGCCAGCAGCACGAGGGGACAGTCTTCGATAAACGAGCAGTACTTC. This translates into CASSTRGQSSINEQYF.

A remark on this clone: Other DNA sequences from this sample encode an identical CDR3 as well. V usage is TRBV5-5 and J usage is TRBJ1-3, with D possibly TRBD1 on 6 matching bases. V lost 2 bases and J 4 bases, leaving 13 bases between the germline ends. This CDR3 is built from 15 residues. Germline V gene lookup returns CDR1 SGHKS and CDR2 YYEKEE (reference sequence). The CDR3: CASSLPGALGNTIYF. The CDR3 DNA sequence: TGTGCCAGCAGCTTACCAGGGGCATTAGGAAACACCATATATTTT. The full variable domain, with the rest looked up from reference TRBV5-5 and TRBJ1-3, is DAGVTQSPTHLIKTRGQQVTLRCSPISGHKSVSWYQQVLGQGPQFIFQYYEKEERGRGNFPDRFSARQFPNYSSELNVNALLLGDSALYLCASSLPGALGNTIYFGEGSWLTVV.

The chain combines TRBV25-1 with TRBJ2-3; D is unclear. The CDR3 is 14 amino acids. The V end lost 2 bases, the J end lost 0 bases, and 6 bases lay between the germline ends. Germline CDR1 is MGHDK and CDR2 is SYGVNS. The CDR3 DNA is TGTGCCAGCAGTGAACTAGGTAGCACAGATACGCAGTATTTT. Its translation: CASSELGSTDTQYF.